This T cell receptor beta chain is from a study of shared clonotypes between healthy human individuals. Study background: There were three CD4 naive, three CD4 memory, two CD8 naive and one CD8 memory plates per donor.

This clone was detected once. Libraries were prepared by immunoSEQ multiplex PCR; TCRdb keeps only in-frame clonotypes and omits some of them. The sample holds 600,000 to 750,000 clones, 80% to 95% seen once. The sequence came from a man aged 18 to 30 in good health. Some clones in this sample may be carry-over from other donors' samples. Input material: memory CD8+ T cells from PBMCs. Noted subset: CD45RO+ cells pooled with CCR7-negative TemRA cells.

The CDR3 DNA sequence: TGCGCCAGCAGCCAAGGGGCCCCGCGAGTCTATAATTCACCCCTCCACTTT. This gives the protein CASSQGAPRVYNSPLHF. The rearrangement joins TRBV4-1 to TRBJ1-6; D is uncertain. The CDR3 is 17 amino acids. With 1 base removed from V and 3 bases from J, the gap between germline ends came to 13 bases. Looked up from germline, CDR1 is MGHRA and CDR2 is YSYEKL.